This paragraph reports one T cell receptor beta chain. These data are taken from a study of T cells in tuberculosis. In the study overall: The T cells targeted glucose monomycolate, a mycobacterial lipid, via CD1B. General study points: Some low-affinity tetramer-binding T cells may be absent from this sample.

TCRdb's copy holds only in-frame clones and misses some; the assay was immunoSEQ multiplex PCR. The sample has more than 70,000 clones, more than 75% seen once. This CDR3 spans 14 amino acids. Germline CDR1 and CDR2: SGHRS and YFSETQ. V lost 0 bases to trimming and J lost 4 bases, with 10 bases between them. Thawed, overnight-rested PBMC were stained with GMM-loaded CD1B tetramer, viability dye and anti-CD3, then sorted. CD1B tetramers were loaded with Rhodococcus equi-derived C32 glucose monomycolate. Each donor contributed some 100,000 sorted tetramer-negative cells. The sample taken for sequencing was CD1b-GMM tetramer-negative cells sorted from PBMCs. This chain connects TRBV5-1 to TRBJ1-1; D not resolved. This TCR was recovered from an adult woman with latent tuberculosis. The CDR3 DNA reads TGCGCCAGCAGCTTGGGCCCACGAGGCACTGAAGCTTTCTTT. It yields the protein CASSLGPRGTEAFF.